Presented here are 26 T cell receptor beta chains from one specimen sequenced in a study of identical twins. TCRdb called the 5' RACE reads again in MiXCR, with one record for every CDR3 protein. This table holds just over 500,000 distinct CDR3 sequences, about 20% found once. The same sample was also used in a study of T cells expressing NK-cell markers.

What was sequenced was CD4+ T cells sorted from blood. Receptors originate from a young woman in good health.

A few counts support this clonotype. The DNA for the CDR3 is TGCAGTGCTAGAGGGGCGGCAGACCAAGAGACCCAGTACTTC. It translates to CSARGAADQETQYF. V is TRBV20-1 and J is TRBJ2-5; D is ambiguous. Trimming removed 1 base at V and 0 bases at J, with 9 bases between. CDR1 is DFQATT and CDR2 is SNEGSKA in the germline V gene (reference sequence). This CDR3 region has 14 residues.

This rearrangement joins TRBV11-3 to TRBJ2-7; no reliable D call. The CDR3 contains 15 residues. Trimming shortened V by 1 base and J by 2 bases, and 12 bases separated the two germline ends. CDR1 is SGHNT, CDR2 YENEEA, per germline. Written as DNA, the CDR3 is TGTGCCAGCAGCTTAGGTGGGAAATCACCCTACGAGCAGTACTTC. Translating it yields CASSLGGKSPYEQYF.

The chain couples TRBV20-1 to TRBJ2-7, with D tentatively TRBD2 (6 bases). This CDR3 region has 13 residues. Germline V gives CDR1 DFQATT, CDR2 SNEGSKA (reference sequence). Trimming pared 3 bases from V and 3 bases from J, leaving 12 bases between. This CDR3 reads CSASGDLFYEQYF. DNA for the CDR3: TGCAGTGCTAGTGGGGACTTATTCTACGAGCAGTACTTC.

The chain employs TRBV29-1 and TRBJ2-3, with 9 positions matching TRBD2. This CDR3 has 14 residues. With 4 bases clipped from V and 4 bases from J, the junction kept 6 bases outside the gene matches. From germline, CDR1 is SQVTM and CDR2 ANQGSEA. CDR3 nucleotide sequence: TGCAGCGTTGCGTTCTCTAGCGGGGCAGATACGCAGTATTTT. It yields the protein CSVAFSSGADTQYF.

The rearrangement joins TRBV20-1 to TRBJ2-5; 10 bases are shared with TRBD2. J was trimmed by 5 bases and V by 3 bases; bases with no gene match: 6. The germline CDR1 and CDR2 sequences are DFQATT and SNEGSKA (reference sequence). The CDR3 has 14 amino acids. The chain's CDR3 is CSARLLAGVETQYF. In nucleotides, the CDR3 is TGCAGTGCTAGGCTTCTAGCGGGGGTGGAGACCCAGTACTTC.

This clonotype was seen at least ten times. The rearrangement links TRBV9 to TRBJ2-5, with D possibly TRBD1 on 6 matching bases. The CDR3 is 15 residues long. V was trimmed by 4 bases and J by 2 bases, leaving 15 bases between them. Germline CDR1 SGDLS, CDR2 YYNGEE. The CDR3 protein is CASSTTGRQQETQYF. As DNA, the CDR3 is TGTGCCAGCAGCACGACAGGTAGACAACAAGAGACCCAGTACTTC.

This clonotype showed up many times. The genes are TRBV7-6 and TRBJ2-7, with 9 positions matching TRBD1. V lost 1 base, J lost 7 bases, and 5 bases stayed unmatched. The CDR3 contains 14 residues. Germline-derived CDR1 and CDR2 are SGHVS and FNYEAQ. The CDR3 coding sequence is TGTGCCAGCAGCTTAGGTGGGACAGGGAGGGAGCAGTACTTC. Its protein is CASSLGGTGREQYF.

This clonotype was seen only a few times. The chain joins TRBV5-1 to TRBJ1-2; possibly TRBD1 for D (6 bases). V shed 0 bases and J shed 8 bases, with 14 bases lying between them. Germline V gene data show CDR1 as SGHRS and CDR2 as YFSETQ. The length of the CDR3 is 14 residues. The CDR3 spells CASSLARGALGYTF. As DNA, the CDR3 is TGCGCCAGCAGCTTGGCCCGGGGGGCGCTGGGCTACACCTTC.

The chain links TRBV30 to TRBJ2-1; 10 positions match TRBD2. Germline V CDR1 and CDR2: GTSNPN, SVGIG (reference sequence). The ends lost 1 base at V and 0 bases at J; junction bases unmatched: 9. This CDR3 spans 18 amino acids. CDR3 coding DNA: TGTGCCTGGAGTGACGGGGGTAGCGGGAGGCGCTCCTACAATGAGCAGTTCTTC. This sequence encodes CAWSDGGSGRRSYNEQFF.

V is TRBV15 and J is TRBJ2-3; TRBD2 aligns across 7 bases. CDR1 is LNHNV, CDR2 YYDKDF, per germline (reference sequence). V trimming: 8 bases; J trimming: 3 bases; junction bases outside the gene matches: 11. This CDR3 is 15 amino acids long. Here the CDR3 reads CATGRAVIRTDTQYF. In DNA, the CDR3 is TGTGCCACCGGGAGGGCCGTTATTCGGACAGATACGCAGTATTTT.

This clonotype was seen more than once but under ten times. V and J are TRBV5-1 and TRBJ2-7, with D perhaps given as TRBD1 or TRBD2 (6 bases each). V lost 3 bases and J 2 bases, leaving 24 bases between the germline ends. The germline gives CDR1 SGHRS, CDR2 YFSETQ. The CDR3 loop spans 18 amino acids. This chain's CDR3 is CASSSLFTIGGLTYEQYF. DNA of the CDR3: TGCGCCAGCAGCTCCCTTTTCACCATCGGGGGCTTGACCTACGAGCAGTACTTC.

V is TRBV27 and J is TRBJ2-2; D remains ambiguous. The CDR3 is 15 residues long. Germline V gene data show CDR1 as MNHEY and CDR2 as SMNVEV (reference sequence). V lost 5 bases and J lost 6, with 16 bases in between. CDR3 sequence reads: CASSLDPLWAGELFF. CDR3 nucleotide sequence: TGTGCCAGCAGTCTAGACCCCTTATGGGCCGGGGAGCTGTTTTTT.

This clonotype was observed a handful of times. The DNA of the CDR3 is TGTGCCACCAGCAGAGATCTTGGACAGCTATCCTACGAGCAGTACTTC. It translates to CATSRDLGQLSYEQYF. The chain carries TRBV15 and TRBJ2-7, with TRBD1 as a possible D gene (6 bases). This CDR3 region has 16 residues. Between the trimmed V and J ends, which lost 0 bases and 1 base, there was a span of 13 bases. Germline CDR1 is LNHNV and CDR2 is YYDKDF (reference sequence).

This clonotype was detected only a few times. CDR3 bases: TGCAGTGCTCGAATATTGAGCTCCTACAATGAGCAGTTCTTC. It encodes CSARILSSYNEQFF. The V call is TRBV20-1, the J call TRBJ2-1; D unresolved. V was pared by 5 bases and J by 0 bases, with 11 bases between. Germline CDR1 is DFQATT and CDR2 is SNEGSKA (reference sequence). This CDR3 spans 14 amino acids.

This clonotype appeared a few times. This chain links TRBV12-5 with TRBJ2-2; D remains ambiguous. Deletions cut 2 bases from V and 2 bases from J, with 6 bases between. The CDR3 runs to 14 residues. The germline V gene has CDR1 LGHNT and CDR2 FRNRAP. CDR3 loop: CASGLSPNTGELFF. In DNA form, the CDR3 reads TGTGCTAGTGGTTTGTCCCCCAACACCGGGGAGCTGTTTTTT.

This clonotype turned up a few times. V gene TRBV3-1 combines with J gene TRBJ1-2, with no clear D. V lost 0 bases to trimming and J lost 6 bases, with 11 bases between them. This CDR3 is built from 14 residues. In germline, CDR1 is LGHDT, CDR2 YNNKEL (reference sequence). The CDR3 protein is CASSQDKNSHGYTF. CDR3 sequence (DNA): TGTGCCAGCAGCCAAGATAAGAACAGTCATGGCTACACCTTC.

A few counts support this clonotype. The chain links TRBV6-1 to TRBJ2-1; 7 positions match TRBD2. Germline V CDR1 and CDR2: MNHNS, SASEGT. The CDR3 sequence is 16 residues long. V dropped 8 bases and J dropped 0; count of bases not matched to a gene: 10. This CDR3 reads CASGRPGLSSYNEQFF. As DNA, the CDR3 is TGTGCCAGCGGTAGACCGGGACTAAGCTCCTACAATGAGCAGTTCTTC.

This clonotype was counted many times. The V and J genes are TRBV20-1 and TRBJ2-1; TRBD2 matches at 15 bases. V gave up 3 bases and J gave up 9 bases; unmatched junction bases: 9. Germline-derived CDR1 and CDR2 are DFQATT and SNEGSKA (reference sequence). The CDR3 sequence is 16 residues long. The CDR3 coding sequence is TGCAGTGCTAGGGGTACACCGGGACTAGCGGGAGGTGAGCAGTTCTTC. Its protein is CSARGTPGLAGGEQFF.

This clonotype was seen only once. The J gene is TRBJ2-5, the V gene TRBV20-1, with D perhaps matching TRBD1 or TRBD2 (5 bases each). V was clipped by 5 bases and J by 1 base, with 11 bases between them. CDR1 is DFQATT, CDR2 SNEGSKA, per germline (reference sequence). This CDR3 has 13 residues. The CDR3 DNA is TGCAGTGCTGCAGCGAGGGGCCAAGAGACCCAGTACTTC. Protein sequence: CSAAARGQETQYF.

A few counts support this clonotype. The rearrangement joins TRBV15 to TRBJ1-5, with a possible D match to TRBD1 (5 bases). The V and J ends lost 0 bases and 2 bases respectively, with 8 bases between them. Germline V gene data show CDR1 as LNHNV and CDR2 as YYDKDF (reference sequence). There are 15 residues in the CDR3. The CDR3: CATSRDLGGNQPQHF. In DNA, the CDR3 is TGTGCCACCAGCAGAGATCTAGGGGGCAATCAGCCCCAGCATTTT.

For the CDR3, the DNA is TGCAGTGCTAGCCTTTCCGGGACTAGCAAATTCTTC. It translates to CSASLSGTSKFF. The chain employs TRBV20-1 and TRBJ2-1, with 9 bases identical to TRBD2. CDR3 length: 12 amino acids. J lost 16 bases, V lost 3 bases, and 10 bases had no gene match. CDR1 is DFQATT and CDR2 is SNEGSKA in the germline V gene (reference sequence).

This clonotype turned up a few times. The rearrangement joins TRBV12-3 or TRBV12-4 to TRBJ2-2; 7 bases align to TRBD1. The CDR3 covers 15 residues. V lost 6 bases and J lost 5; bases outside the gene matches: 9. CDR3 amino acids: CASSPGQIQTGELFF. CDR3 in DNA: TGTGCCAGCAGCCCGGGACAGATACAAACCGGGGAGCTGTTTTTT.

In its sample, this clonotype was seen many times. The rearrangement joins TRBV7-8 to TRBJ1-2; D call uncertain. V gave up 0 bases and J gave up 8 bases, with 16 bases separating them. Germline loops: CDR1 SGHVS, CDR2 FQNEAQ. The CDR3 covers 15 residues. The CDR3 DNA sequence: TGTGCCAGCAGCTTAGCGTCTACTGTCCCCAGCGGCTACACCTTC. As protein: CASSLASTVPSGYTF.

The chain couples TRBV10-3 to TRBJ2-2; perhaps TRBD1 as D (6 bases). Germline-derived CDR1 and CDR2 are ENHRY and SYGVKD. Trimming took off 11 bases at V and 1 base at J, with 14 bases between the two ends. The CDR3 runs to 14 residues. The CDR3 here is CAVSRDMNTGELFF. DNA for the CDR3: TGTGCCGTCTCCCGGGACATGAACACCGGGGAGCTGTTTTTT.

V is TRBV27 and J is TRBJ2-1; D tentatively reads TRBD1 or TRBD2 (5 bases each). The CDR3 covers 17 residues. V lost 5 bases and J lost 0, with 17 bases in between. CDR1 and CDR2 (germline): MNHEY, SMNVEV (reference sequence). In DNA, the CDR3 is TGTGCCAGCAGTACGAGGACGGGGCGAAGCTCCTACAATGAGCAGTTCTTC. It specifies CASSTRTGRSSYNEQFF.

The CDR3, as DNA: TGTGCCAGCTCACCACTTGACAGTTTAGGGCCGCAGTATTTT. Translated: CASSPLDSLGPQYF. The V and J genes are TRBV18 and TRBJ2-3; D may be TRBD1 (5 bases). Trimming pared 1 base from V and 10 bases from J, leaving 15 bases between. The CDR3 runs 14 residues. Germline V gene lookup returns CDR1 KGHSH and CDR2 LQKENI.